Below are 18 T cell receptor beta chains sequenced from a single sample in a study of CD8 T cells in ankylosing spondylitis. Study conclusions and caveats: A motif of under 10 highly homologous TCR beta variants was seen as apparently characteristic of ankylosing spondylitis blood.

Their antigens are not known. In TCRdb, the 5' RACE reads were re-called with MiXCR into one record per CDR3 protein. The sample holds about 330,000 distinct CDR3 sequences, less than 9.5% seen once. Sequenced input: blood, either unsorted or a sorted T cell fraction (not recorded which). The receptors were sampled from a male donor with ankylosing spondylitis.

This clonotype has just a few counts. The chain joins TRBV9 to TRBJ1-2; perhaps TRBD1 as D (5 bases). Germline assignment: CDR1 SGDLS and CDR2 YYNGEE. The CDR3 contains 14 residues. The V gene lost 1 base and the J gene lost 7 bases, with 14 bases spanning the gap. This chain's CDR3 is CASSVRSGTGGYTF. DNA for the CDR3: TGTGCCAGCAGCGTACGGTCAGGGACGGGTGGCTACACCTTC.

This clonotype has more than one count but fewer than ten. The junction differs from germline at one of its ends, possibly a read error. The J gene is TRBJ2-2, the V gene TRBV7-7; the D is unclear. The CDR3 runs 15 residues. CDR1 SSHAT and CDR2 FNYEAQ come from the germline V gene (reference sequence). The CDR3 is CASSPGSGLTGELFF. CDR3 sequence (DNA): TGTGCTAGCAGTCCAGGCTCGGGTCTCACCGGGGAGCTGTTTTTT.

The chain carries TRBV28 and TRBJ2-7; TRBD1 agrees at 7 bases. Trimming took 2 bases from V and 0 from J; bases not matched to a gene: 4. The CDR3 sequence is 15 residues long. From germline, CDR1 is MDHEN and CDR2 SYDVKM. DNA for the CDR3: TGTGCCAGCAGTTTACCGGGACAGACCTCCTACGAGCAGTACTTC. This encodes CASSLPGQTSYEQYF.

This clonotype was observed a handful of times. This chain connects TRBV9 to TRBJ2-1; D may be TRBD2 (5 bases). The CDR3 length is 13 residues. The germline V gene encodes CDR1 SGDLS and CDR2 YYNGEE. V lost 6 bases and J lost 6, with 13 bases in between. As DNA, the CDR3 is TGTGCCAGCACCCCTCCCAGCGGCAATGAGCAGTTCTTC. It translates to CASTPPSGNEQFF.

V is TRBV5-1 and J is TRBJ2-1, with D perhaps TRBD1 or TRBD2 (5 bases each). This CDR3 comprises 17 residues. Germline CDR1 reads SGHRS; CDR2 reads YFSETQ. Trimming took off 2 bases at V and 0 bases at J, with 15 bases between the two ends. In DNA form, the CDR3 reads TGCGCCAGCAGCTTACCCCCCGCAGGGAGCTCCTACAATGAGCAGTTCTTC. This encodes CASSLPPAGSSYNEQFF.

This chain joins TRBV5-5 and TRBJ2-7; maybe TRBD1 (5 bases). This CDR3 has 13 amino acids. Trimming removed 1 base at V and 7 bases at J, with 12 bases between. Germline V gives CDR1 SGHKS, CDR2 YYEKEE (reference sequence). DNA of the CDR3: TGTGCCAGCAGCTTGATAGCCCCAGGGGAGCAGTACTTC. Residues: CASSLIAPGEQYF. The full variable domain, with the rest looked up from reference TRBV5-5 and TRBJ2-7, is DAGVTQSPTHLIKTRGQQVTLRCSPISGHKSVSWYQQVLGQGPQFIFQYYEKEERGRGNFPDRFSARQFPNYSSELNVNALLLGDSALYLCASSLIAPGEQYFGPGTRLTVT.

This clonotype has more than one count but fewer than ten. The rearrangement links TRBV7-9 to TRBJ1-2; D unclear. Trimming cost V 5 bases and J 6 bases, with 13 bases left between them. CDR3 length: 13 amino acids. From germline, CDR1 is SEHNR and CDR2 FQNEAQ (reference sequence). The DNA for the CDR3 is TGTGCCAGCAGCCGTTATTACAAGGATGGCTACACCTTC. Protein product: CASSRYYKDGYTF.

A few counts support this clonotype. CDR3 protein: CAWSHPNEQFF. CDR3 DNA sequence: TGTGCCTGGAGTCACCCAAATGAGCAGTTCTTC. The rearrangement uses TRBV30 and TRBJ2-1; no firm D call. Germline V CDR1 and CDR2: GTSNPN, SVGIG (reference sequence). The CDR3 loop spans 11 amino acids. Trimming removed 2 bases from V and 7 bases from J, with 6 bases in between.

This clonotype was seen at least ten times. CDR3 in DNA: TGTGCCAGCAGTTTAGACGGCGGGAGGGCCTATTTTGAGCAGTACTTC. Translation: CASSLDGGRAYFEQYF. This rearrangement joins TRBV27 to TRBJ2-7; the match to TRBD2 covers 9 bases. The V gene end was trimmed by 2 bases and the J gene end by 7 bases; junction bases not matched to a gene: 12. The CDR3 extends over 16 amino acids. Germline V gene sequence: CDR1 MNHEY, CDR2 SMNVEV (reference sequence).

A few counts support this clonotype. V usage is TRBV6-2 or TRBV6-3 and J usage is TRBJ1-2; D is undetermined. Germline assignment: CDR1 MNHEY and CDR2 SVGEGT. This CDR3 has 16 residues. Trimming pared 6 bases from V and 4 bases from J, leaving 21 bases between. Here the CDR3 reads CASSYDWAGRVYGYTF. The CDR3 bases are TGTGCCAGCAGCTACGACTGGGCAGGACGGGTCTATGGCTACACCTTC.

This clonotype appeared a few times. CDR3 amino acids: CASSYRIGRNQPQHF. CDR3 coding DNA: TGTGCCAGCAGTTACAGGATTGGGCGCAATCAGCCCCAGCATTTT. The rearrangement links TRBV12-3 or TRBV12-4 to TRBJ1-5; D might be TRBD1 (5 bases). The CDR3 consists of 15 residues. Trimming took off 4 bases at V and 2 bases at J, with 12 bases between the two ends.

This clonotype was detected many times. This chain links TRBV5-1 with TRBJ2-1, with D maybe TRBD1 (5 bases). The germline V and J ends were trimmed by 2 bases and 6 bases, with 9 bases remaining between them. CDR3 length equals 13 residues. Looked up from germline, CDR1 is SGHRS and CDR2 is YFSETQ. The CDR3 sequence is CASSFQGTNEQFF. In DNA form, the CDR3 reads TGCGCCAGCAGCTTTCAGGGTACCAATGAGCAGTTCTTC.

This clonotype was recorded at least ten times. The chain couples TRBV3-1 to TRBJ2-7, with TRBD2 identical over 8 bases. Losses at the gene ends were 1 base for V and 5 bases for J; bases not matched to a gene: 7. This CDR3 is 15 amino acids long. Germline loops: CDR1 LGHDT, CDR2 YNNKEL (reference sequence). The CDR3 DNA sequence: TGTGCCAGCAGCCAAGCTCCTCTAGCGGGCCACGAGCAGTACTTC. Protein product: CASSQAPLAGHEQYF.

The CDR3 loop is CATSRDEGSFSPLHF. As DNA, the CDR3 is TGTGCCACCAGCAGAGATGAGGGTTCCTTCTCACCCCTCCACTTT. This sequence joins TRBV15 and TRBJ1-6; D is undetermined. Between the trimmed V and J ends, which lost 0 bases and 10 bases, there was a span of 13 bases. The CDR3 is made up of 15 amino acids. CDR1 is LNHNV, CDR2 YYDKDF, per germline (reference sequence).

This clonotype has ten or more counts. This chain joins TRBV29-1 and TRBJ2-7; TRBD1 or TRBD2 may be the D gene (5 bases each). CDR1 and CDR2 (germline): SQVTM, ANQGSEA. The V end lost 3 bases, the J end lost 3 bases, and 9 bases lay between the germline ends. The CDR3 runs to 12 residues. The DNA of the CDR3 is TGCAGCGTTGATCAGGGAGACTACGAGCAGTACTTC. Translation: CSVDQGDYEQYF.

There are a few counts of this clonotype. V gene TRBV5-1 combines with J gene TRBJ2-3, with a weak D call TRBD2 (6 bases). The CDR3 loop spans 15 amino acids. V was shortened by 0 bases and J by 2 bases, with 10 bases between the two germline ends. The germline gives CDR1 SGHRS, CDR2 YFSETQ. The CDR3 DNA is TGCGCCAGCAGCTTGGGCGGGGTGTTCACAGATACGCAGTATTTT. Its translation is CASSLGGVFTDTQYF.

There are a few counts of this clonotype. DNA of the CDR3: TGTGCCAGCAGCGTAGCCACTAGCGGTCCCCCCTACAATGAGCAGTTCTTC. As protein: CASSVATSGPPYNEQFF. The chain carries TRBV9 and TRBJ2-1; 8 nucleotides agree with TRBD2. Per germline, CDR1 SGDLS and CDR2 YYNGEE. CDR3 size: 17 residues. The V and J ends lost 0 bases and 2 bases, in that order; junction bases with no gene match: 7.

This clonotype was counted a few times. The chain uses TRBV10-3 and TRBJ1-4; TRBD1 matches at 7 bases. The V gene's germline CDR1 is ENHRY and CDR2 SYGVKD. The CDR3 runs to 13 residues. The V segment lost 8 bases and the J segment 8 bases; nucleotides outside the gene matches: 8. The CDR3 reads CAIGDSGREKLFF. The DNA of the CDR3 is TGTGCCATCGGGGACAGCGGAAGGGAAAAACTGTTTTTT.